The TCR beta chain described here comes from a study of cytomegalovirus exposure and HLA in healthy donors. Whole-study context: Both the approximately 120 validation repertoires and the 666 first-cohort repertoires used the same platform, as reported by a later analysis.

V was shortened by 2 bases and J by 2 bases, with 15 bases between the two germline ends. Germline CDR1 is MNHEY and CDR2 is SVGAGI. The CDR3 loop spans 16 amino acids. Whole-study results and caveats: Overall, around 160 TCR beta chains were annotated as cytomegalovirus-associated.

As to this clone: Its antigen is undetermined.

TCRdb's table, derived via immunoSEQ multiplex PCR, lists solely in-frame clones and lacks some. Among under 95,000 clones listed, around 94% were seen once. The sequence came from a woman aged 18-30 years in good health and CMV-seropositive. The chain carries TRBV6-5 and TRBJ2-5; D is perhaps TRBD2 (5 bases). Sequencing was performed on PBMCs. CDR3 residues: CASSYGSGRVQETQYF. CDR3 DNA: TGTGCCAGCAGTTACGGTTCCGGGCGGGTGCAAGAGACCCAGTACTTC.